This T cell receptor beta chain originates from a study of blood T cells in healthy people across ages. As for this clonotype: Its matching antigen is unknown.

Sample-barcoded 5' priming and a J-beta primer mix drove a second PCR of roughly 7 to 11 cycles. Via MiXCR, TCRdb re-called the 5' RACE reads, giving one row per CDR3 protein. The data hold 1.5 million to 2 million distinct CDR3 sequences, with roughly 27% observed a single time. Per germline, CDR1 SGHRS and CDR2 YFSETQ. V lost 5 bases and J 5 bases, leaving 22 bases between the germline ends. The CDR3 has 16 amino acids. Findings and caveats of the study: Among T cells, TCR beta diversity per million cells dropped roughly linearly as age rose.

V usage is TRBV5-1 and J usage is TRBJ2-5, with D possibly being TRBD1 (6 bases). Material for sequencing was blood. This TCR came from a young woman in good health. The CDR3 coding sequence is TGCGCCAGCAGTAGGAGCGGCCCACGAACAGGGGAGACCCAGTACTTC. Protein product: CASSRSGPRTGETQYF.